The subject of this entry is one T cell receptor (beta chain). Among the patients, none had received any treatment before thyroid surgery. Through MiXCR, TCRdb re-clonotyped the PCR reads. The sample holds approximately 41,000 clones; approximately 25% are singletons and the top ten take about 14%. These data belong to a study of metastatic and nonmetastatic thyroid tumors. Study at large: It was across blood and tumor or nodule tissue from malignant and benign thyroid patients that repertoires were compared.

The CDR3 loop spans 16 amino acids. Germline lookup yields CDR1 PRHDT and CDR2 FYEKMQ (reference sequence). V was cut by 2 bases and J by 1 base, with 15 bases left in between. This chain uses TRBV13 with TRBJ2-7, with no clear D. Source material: tumor tissue. This receptor was taken from a female donor with papillary thyroid cancer or a benign thyroid nodule (not recorded which). Some clones in this sample may be carry-over from other donors' samples. CDR3 region: CASSLRLKVGSYEQYF. The CDR3 bases are TGTGCCAGCAGCTTAAGGCTAAAGGTGGGATCCTACGAGCAGTACTTC.